These 30 T cell receptor beta chains originate from one sample sequenced in a study of blood T cell repertoires in COVID-19. Using immunoSEQ multiplex PCR, the repertoire was profiled, and TCRdb retains in-frame clones only, with some absent. The sample yields 97,000 or so clones, 78% seen once. The sequenced sample was peripheral blood. The receptors originated from a man aged 55-75 years with active or convalescent COVID-19.

The rearrangement uses TRBV19 and TRBJ1-5; D not certain. This CDR3 has 14 residues. The germline V gene encodes CDR1 LNHDA and CDR2 SQIVND (reference sequence). V was pared by 3 bases and J by 3 bases, with 9 bases between. CDR3 region: CASSISGFNQPQHF. The DNA of the CDR3 is TGTGCCAGTAGTATTAGCGGATTCAATCAGCCCCAGCATTTT.

V usage is TRBV29-1 and J usage is TRBJ1-1; tentative D call: TRBD1 (6 bases). V lost 1 base, J lost 5 bases, and 17 bases lay in between. The CDR3 consists of 15 residues. Germline V gives CDR1 SQVTM, CDR2 ANQGSEA. The CDR3 protein is CSVEGSRDKNTEAFF. The CDR3 nucleotides are TGCAGCGTTGAAGGGAGTAGGGACAAGAATACTGAAGCTTTCTTT.

The V and J genes are TRBV5-1 and TRBJ2-1; 7 bases are a match to TRBD2. CDR3 length: 16 residues. Losses at the gene ends were 3 bases for V and 2 bases for J; bases not matched to a gene: 8. Germline CDR1 is SGHRS and CDR2 is YFSETQ. CDR3 protein: CASSSTAAGPYNEQFF. In nucleotides, the CDR3 is TGCGCCAGCAGCTCCACGGCAGCGGGGCCCTACAATGAGCAGTTCTTC.

This chain uses TRBV24-1 with TRBJ1-2, with 7 bases matching TRBD1. The CDR3 is made up of 16 amino acids. CDR1 and CDR2 (germline): KGHDR, SFDVKD. V was pared by 3 bases and J by 4 bases, with 10 bases of the junction left unmatched. CDR3 nucleotides: TGTGCCACCAGTGATCCGAACCCCGGGACAGCCTATGGCTACACCTTC. Residues: CATSDPNPGTAYGYTF.

This clone has a single count. The chain uses TRBV19 and TRBJ2-7; 9 bases agree with TRBD2. Germline-derived CDR1 and CDR2 are LNHDA and SQIVND (reference sequence). J lost 4 bases, V lost 5 bases, and 9 bases had no gene match. This CDR3 has 15 residues. The CDR3 nucleotides are TGTGCCAGTAGTCCCCTGGCGGGAGGGTCTTACGAGCAGTACTTC. The encoded protein is CASSPLAGGSYEQYF.

This chain uses TRBV27 with TRBJ2-6; D unresolved. With 5 bases removed from V and 4 bases from J, the gap between germline ends came to 18 bases. From germline, CDR1 is MNHEY and CDR2 SMNVEV (reference sequence). This CDR3 has 17 residues. CDR3 sequence (DNA): TGTGCCAGCAGTCCGTCCCTCAGGAACTCCGGGGCCAACGTCCTGACTTTC. Translation gives CASSPSLRNSGANVLTF. The full variable domain, its missing parts supplied by reference TRBV27 and TRBJ2-6, is EAQVTQNPRYLITVTGKKLTVTCSQNMNHEYMSWYRQDPGLGLRQIYYSMNVEVTDKGDVPEGYKVSRKEKRNFPLILESPSPNQTSLYFCASSPSLRNSGANVLTFGAGSRLTVL.

This clone showed up just a few times. The chain carries TRBV18 and TRBJ1-6, with 7 bases fitting TRBD1. The germline CDR1 and CDR2 sequences are KGHSH and LQKENI. V was clipped by 0 bases and J by 7 bases; unmatched bases: 3. The CDR3 is made up of 15 amino acids. The CDR3 spells CASSPPGTANSPLHF. The CDR3 bases are TGTGCCAGCTCACCACCAGGGACAGCCAATTCACCCCTCCACTTT.

The chain combines TRBV3-1 (or the pseudogene TRBV3-2) with TRBJ1-2; 9 bases map to TRBD1. V was pared by 1 base and J by 4 bases, with 7 bases of the junction left unmatched. This CDR3 spans 16 amino acids. CDR1 is LGHDT, CDR2 YNNKEL, per germline (reference sequence). CDR3 DNA sequence: TGTGCCAGCAGCCAAGGACAGGGGGGTCCTGGCTATGGCTACACCTTC. It translates to CASSQGQGGPGYGYTF.

The V and J genes are TRBV12-3 or TRBV12-4 and TRBJ1-2; no reliable D call. This CDR3 has 12 amino acids. Trimming took off 5 bases at V and 11 bases at J, with 15 bases between the two ends. The CDR3 is CASSLRTRGYTF. The CDR3 coding sequence is TGTGCCAGCAGTCTGAGGACTAGAGGGTACACCTTC.

This chain links TRBV7-3 with TRBJ2-1, with TRBD2 matching over 12 bases. The CDR3 contains 16 residues. The junction had 4 bases not matched to a gene; V was cut back by 5 bases and J by 2 bases. Germline V gene lookup returns CDR1 SGHTA and CDR2 FQGTGA. The CDR3 sequence: CASSATSGGPYNEQFF. The CDR3 region has the DNA TGTGCCAGCAGCGCAACTAGCGGGGGGCCCTACAATGAGCAGTTCTTC.

The gene calls are TRBV6-5 and TRBJ2-7; possible D gene TRBD1, 5 bases. The CDR3 has 12 residues. In germline, CDR1 is MNHEY, CDR2 SVGAGI. Trimming stripped 7 bases from V and 3 bases from J, with 10 bases between. The CDR3: CASNPDSYEQYF. DNA for the CDR3: TGTGCCAGCAACCCAGACAGCTACGAGCAGTACTTC.

This chain connects TRBV28 to TRBJ1-2; a weak D match, TRBD1 (6 bases). Germline V gives CDR1 MDHEN, CDR2 SYDVKM. The CDR3 length is 15 residues. Trimming removed 10 bases at V and 6 bases at J, with 24 bases between. CDR3 sequence (DNA): TGTGCCACCGGGCCCGGGGGGGGCCCCCGCAATGGCTACACCTTC. It encodes CATGPGGGPRNGYTF.

V gene TRBV20-1 combines with J gene TRBJ2-3; unclear D gene. The germline V gene has CDR1 DFQATT and CDR2 SNEGSKA (reference sequence). The germline V and J ends were trimmed by 1 base and 6 bases, with 5 bases remaining between them. There are 11 residues in the CDR3. The CDR3 spells CSARAVDTQYF. CDR3 coding DNA: TGCAGTGCTAGAGCGGTGGATACGCAGTATTTT.

The CDR3: CASSSTGTGGFNTEAFF. The CDR3, as DNA: TGTGCCAGCAGCTCCACCGGGACAGGGGGCTTCAACACTGAAGCTTTCTTT. The rearrangement uses TRBV7-9 and TRBJ1-1, with TRBD1 matching over 12 bases. The junction had 8 bases not matched to a gene; V was cut back by 4 bases and J by 2 bases. Looked up from germline, CDR1 is SEHNR and CDR2 is FQNEAQ (reference sequence). The CDR3 extends over 17 amino acids.

The chain uses TRBV2 and TRBJ2-1; 7 bases map to TRBD2. CDR3 size: 12 residues. The ends lost 2 bases at V and 9 bases at J; junction bases unmatched: 1. The germline CDR1 and CDR2 sequences are SNHLY and FYNNEI. The CDR3 DNA reads as TGTGCCAGCAGTGAATGGGGGGGTGAGCAGTTCTTC. It encodes CASSEWGGEQFF.

There are a few counts of this clone. The chain joins TRBV19 to TRBJ1-4, with TRBD1 identical over 8 bases. Germline CDR1 and CDR2: LNHDA and SQIVND (reference sequence). The V and J ends lost 0 bases and 7 bases, in that order; junction bases with no gene match: 7. The CDR3 has 16 amino acids. The CDR3, as DNA: TGTGCCAGTAGTATAGATCTGGTCAGGGGGCGTGAAAAACTGTTTTTT. Amino acids: CASSIDLVRGREKLFF.

V gene TRBV9 combines with J gene TRBJ1-3; possibly TRBD1 for D (5 bases). Deletions cut 0 bases from V and 8 bases from J, with 12 bases between. Germline CDR1 and CDR2: SGDLS and YYNGEE. There are 14 residues in the CDR3. This CDR3 is CASSVASGKDTIYF. In DNA, the CDR3 is TGTGCCAGCAGCGTAGCGTCAGGGAAGGACACCATATATTTT.

The CDR3 here is CASSLKWGSEAFF. The DNA of the CDR3 is TGTGCCAGCAGCTTAAAGTGGGGCTCTGAAGCTTTCTTT. The J gene is TRBJ1-1, the V gene TRBV7-2; a weak D match, TRBD1 (5 bases). The CDR3 spans 13 residues. Trimming left V 2 bases short and J 6 bases short, with 10 bases between. The V gene's germline CDR1 is SGHTA and CDR2 FQGNSA. The whole variable domain, remainder taken from reference TRBV7-2 and TRBJ1-1, is GAGVSQSPSNKVTEKGKDVELRCDPISGHTALYWYRQSLGQGLEFLIYFQGNSAPDKSGLPSDRFSAERTGGSVSTLTIQRTQQEDSAVYLCASSLKWGSEAFFGQGTRLTVV.

The chain joins TRBV7-9 to TRBJ1-1, with TRBD1 as a possible D gene (6 bases). The germline CDR1 and CDR2 sequences are SEHNR and FQNEAQ (reference sequence). The CDR3 loop spans 14 amino acids. The V end was cut by 8 bases, the J end by 0 bases, with 13 bases between. CDR3 amino acids: CASYRTDMNTEAFF. As DNA, the CDR3 is TGTGCCAGCTACCGGACAGACATGAACACTGAAGCTTTCTTT. Based on the CDR3 plus reference TRBV7-9 and TRBJ1-1, the full variable domain is DTGVSQNPRHKITKRGQNVTFRCDPISEHNRLYWYRQTLGQGPEFLTYFQNEAQLEKSRLLSDRFSAERPKGSFSTLEIQRTEQGDSAMYLCASYRTDMNTEAFFGQGTRLTVV.

This chain links TRBV7-9 with TRBJ2-5; perhaps TRBD1 as D (5 bases). Germline values: CDR1 SEHNR, CDR2 FQNEAQ (reference sequence). This CDR3 comprises 15 residues. With 1 base removed from V and 3 bases from J, the gap between germline ends came to 12 bases. The CDR3: CASSLEGWAEETQYF. The CDR3 nucleotides are TGTGCCAGCAGCTTAGAGGGGTGGGCGGAAGAGACCCAGTACTTC.

Concerning this clone: A read error may be the cause here, since a much bigger clone is one base away. The chain couples TRBV19 to TRBJ2-7; 7 bases are shared with TRBD1. Looked up from germline, CDR1 is LNHDA and CDR2 is SQIVND (reference sequence). V shed 6 bases, J shed 2 bases, and the junction held 4 bases outside the gene matches. The CDR3 is made up of 13 amino acids. The CDR3 region is CASSPQGAYEQYF. CDR3 sequence (DNA): TGTGCCAGTAGCCCTCAGGGGGCCTACGAGCAGTACTTC.

The chain recombines TRBV6-5 with TRBJ1-1; TRBD1 might be the D (6 bases). This CDR3 is 14 amino acids long. The germline V gene encodes CDR1 MNHEY and CDR2 SVGAGI. Trimming took off 6 bases at V and 2 bases at J, with 13 bases between the two ends. For the CDR3, the DNA is TGTGCCAGCAGACCCCAGGGGCGAAACACTGAAGCTTTCTTT. It encodes CASRPQGRNTEAFF.

Many counts were recorded for this clone. A junction end diverges from the germline sequence, so it may reflect a read error. CDR3 nucleotides: TGTGCCAGCTTACCAGCGGGAGGAGGCTACGAGCAGTACTTC. This gives the protein CASLPAGGGYEQYF. The gene calls are TRBV18 and TRBJ2-7; TRBD2 aligns across 9 bases. Germline lookup yields CDR1 KGHSH and CDR2 LQKENI. The CDR3 has 14 amino acids.

The chain joins TRBV6-2 or TRBV6-3 to TRBJ2-3, with 14 bases lining up with TRBD2. Unmatched junction bases numbered 7, after V lost 0 bases and J lost 8 bases. The CDR3 has 17 amino acids. Germline V gene sequence: CDR1 MNHEY, CDR2 SVGEGT. The CDR3 is CASSYSGTSGGWGTQYF. CDR3 sequence (DNA): TGTGCCAGCAGTTACTCCGGGACTAGCGGGGGTTGGGGTACGCAGTATTTT.

The chain carries TRBV9 and TRBJ2-7, with 12 bases that match TRBD2. The CDR3 sequence is 15 residues long. V shed 2 bases, J shed 4 bases, and the junction held 4 bases outside the gene matches. CDR1 and CDR2 from the germline V gene are SGDLS and YYNGEE. As DNA, the CDR3 is TGTGCCAGCAGCGTCCTAGCGGGAGGGGCATACGAGCAGTACTTC. It specifies CASSVLAGGAYEQYF.

This clone was detected only once. This chain connects TRBV19 to TRBJ1-1; D is possibly TRBD1 (6 bases). This CDR3 has 14 residues. The ends were cut back, 7 bases at V and 4 bases at J, with 16 bases in the middle. CDR1 is LNHDA and CDR2 is SQIVND in the germline V gene (reference sequence). This CDR3 reads CASTGHHLGTEAFF. For the CDR3, the DNA is TGTGCCAGTACGGGACATCACCTAGGCACTGAAGCTTTCTTT.

This clone was detected a few times. V gene TRBV27 combines with J gene TRBJ1-5; 7 positions match TRBD1. The CDR3 sequence is 14 residues long. Trimming cost V 5 bases and J 11 bases; bases outside gene matches: 12. The germline V gene has CDR1 MNHEY and CDR2 SMNVEV (reference sequence). CDR3 DNA: TGTGCCAGCAGTCCTGCGGTAGGGGGCTGGACCCAGCATTTT. It translates to CASSPAVGGWTQHF.

The chain combines TRBV19 with TRBJ2-1, with 9 nucleotides matching TRBD2. V was pared by 5 bases and J by 8 bases, with 4 bases of the junction left unmatched. Germline lookup yields CDR1 LNHDA and CDR2 SQIVND (reference sequence). The CDR3 has 13 amino acids. CDR3 DNA: TGTGCCAGTAGTCAACTAGCGGGCTATGAGCAGTTCTTC. Translation gives CASSQLAGYEQFF.

The gene calls are TRBV7-8 and TRBJ1-5; TRBD1 agrees at 11 bases. This CDR3 comprises 16 residues. V lost 4 bases to trimming and J lost 10 bases; unmatched junction nucleotides: 12. Germline assignment: CDR1 SGHVS and CDR2 FQNEAQ. The CDR3 DNA reads TGTGCCAGCAGCTCTAGCCGGGGGGACAGGGGGGAACCCCAGCATTTT. Translated: CASSSSRGDRGEPQHF.

The V and J genes are TRBV24-1 and TRBJ2-3; 9 bases are shared with TRBD2. V shed 2 bases, J shed 5 bases, and the junction held 10 bases outside the gene matches. CDR3 length: 17 amino acids. Germline V lookup: CDR1 KGHDR, CDR2 SFDVKD. CDR3 in DNA: TGTGCCACCAGTGATTCGCCCCTAGCGGGATTTGGAGATACGCAGTATTTT. This gives the protein CATSDSPLAGFGDTQYF.